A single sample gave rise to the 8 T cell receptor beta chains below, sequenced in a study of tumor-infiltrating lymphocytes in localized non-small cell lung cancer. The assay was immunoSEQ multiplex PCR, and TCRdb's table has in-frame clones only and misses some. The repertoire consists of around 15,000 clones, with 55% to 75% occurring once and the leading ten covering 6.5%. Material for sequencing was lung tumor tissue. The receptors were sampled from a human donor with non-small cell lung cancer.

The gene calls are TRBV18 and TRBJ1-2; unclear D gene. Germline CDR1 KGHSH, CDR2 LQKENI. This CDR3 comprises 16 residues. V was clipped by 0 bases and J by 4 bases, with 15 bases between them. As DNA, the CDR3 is TGTGCCAGCTCACCACCGACCACACCCAGAGGCTATGGCTACACCTTC. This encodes CASSPPTTPRGYGYTF.

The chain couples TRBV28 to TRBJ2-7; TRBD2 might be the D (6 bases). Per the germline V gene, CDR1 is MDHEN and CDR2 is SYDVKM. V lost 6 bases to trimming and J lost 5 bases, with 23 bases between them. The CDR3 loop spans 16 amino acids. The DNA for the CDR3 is TGTGCCAGCAGCTTTGGGCCTTGGAGGGCCCCTAACGAGCAGTACTTC. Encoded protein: CASSFGPWRAPNEQYF.

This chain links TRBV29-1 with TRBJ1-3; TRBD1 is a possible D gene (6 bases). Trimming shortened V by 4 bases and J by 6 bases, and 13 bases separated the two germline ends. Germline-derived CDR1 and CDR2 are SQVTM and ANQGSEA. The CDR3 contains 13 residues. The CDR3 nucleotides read TGCAGCGTTGTACAACAGGGAGTAAACACCATATATTTT. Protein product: CSVVQQGVNTIYF.

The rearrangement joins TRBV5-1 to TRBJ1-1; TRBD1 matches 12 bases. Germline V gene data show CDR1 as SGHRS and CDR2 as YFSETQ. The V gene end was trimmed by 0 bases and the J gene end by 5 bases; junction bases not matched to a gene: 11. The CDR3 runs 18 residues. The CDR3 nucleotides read TGCGCCAGCAGCTTGGGGGGGGACAGGGGGCAATTAGGGACTGAAGCTTTCTTT. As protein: CASSLGGDRGQLGTEAFF.

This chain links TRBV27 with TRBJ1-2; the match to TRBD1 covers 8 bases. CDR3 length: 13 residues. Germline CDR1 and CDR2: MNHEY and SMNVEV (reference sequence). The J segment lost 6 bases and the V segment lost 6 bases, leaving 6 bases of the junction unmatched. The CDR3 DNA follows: TGTGCCAGCAGCTATGACAGGGGCCATGGCTACACCTTC. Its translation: CASSYDRGHGYTF.

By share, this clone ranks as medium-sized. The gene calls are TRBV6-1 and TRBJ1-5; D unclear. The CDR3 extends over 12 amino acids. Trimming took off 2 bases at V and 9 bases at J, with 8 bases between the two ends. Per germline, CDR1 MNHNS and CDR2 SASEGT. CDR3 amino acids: CASSENNGPQHF. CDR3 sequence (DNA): TGTGCCAGCAGTGAAAACAATGGGCCCCAGCATTTT.

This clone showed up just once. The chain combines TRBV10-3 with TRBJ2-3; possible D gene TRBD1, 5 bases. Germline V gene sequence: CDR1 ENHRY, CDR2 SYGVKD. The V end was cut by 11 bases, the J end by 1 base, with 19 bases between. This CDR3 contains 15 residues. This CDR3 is CASLAKGLGTDTQYF. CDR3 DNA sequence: TGTGCCTCTCTTGCTAAGGGGCTTGGCACAGATACGCAGTATTTT.

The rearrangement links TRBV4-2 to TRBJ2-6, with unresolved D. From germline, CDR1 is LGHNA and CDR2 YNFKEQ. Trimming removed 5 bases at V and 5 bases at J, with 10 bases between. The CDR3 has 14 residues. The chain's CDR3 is CASSLQSRANVLTF. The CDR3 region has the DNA TGTGCCAGCAGCTTACAAAGTCGGGCCAACGTCCTGACTTTC.